The 12 T cell receptor beta chains given below trace back to one sample, sequenced in a study of spatial heterogeneity in lung cancer. The time point here: sample taken at primary tumor resection. MiXCR, run by TCRdb on the 5' RACE reads, gives a single entry per CDR3 protein. The sample lists thousands of distinct CDR3 sequences; more than 4.5% were seen once. The starting material was PBMCs, obtained at surgery. These receptors originate from a male donor with early-stage non-small cell lung cancer.

By its share, this clonotype is medium-sized. V is TRBV5-4 and J is TRBJ1-1; weak D call: TRBD1 (5 bases). V shed 4 bases and J shed 1 base, with 14 bases lying between them. Germline lookup yields CDR1 SGHNT and CDR2 YYREEE (reference sequence). There are 15 residues in the CDR3. CDR3 in amino acids: CASSRRRDQNTEAFF. The CDR3 DNA reads TGTGCCAGCAGCCGGAGGAGGGACCAGAACACTGAAGCTTTCTTT.

The sample holds many counts of this clonotype. The V call is TRBV28, the J call TRBJ1-1; tentatively, D is TRBD1 (5 bases). V dropped 1 base and J dropped 2 bases, with 11 bases sitting between them. Germline V gene sequence: CDR1 MDHEN, CDR2 SYDVKM. This CDR3 spans 15 amino acids. DNA for the CDR3: TGTGCCAGCAGTTTATCAGGGAATCTCAACACTGAAGCTTTCTTT. Encoded protein: CASSLSGNLNTEAFF.

The chain has TRBV20-1 and TRBJ1-3; maybe TRBD1 (6 bases). The germline gives CDR1 DFQATT, CDR2 SNEGSKA (reference sequence). With 3 bases removed from V and 2 bases from J, the gap between germline ends came to 17 bases. The CDR3 has 16 amino acids. CDR3 DNA sequence: TGCAGTGCTAGTTTGGGGAGCAGGGGAACTGGAAACACCATATATTTT. Protein: CSASLGSRGTGNTIYF.

By its share, this clonotype is medium-sized. V usage is TRBV28 and J usage is TRBJ1-1; 7 bases map to TRBD1. J was trimmed by 4 bases and V by 6 bases; bases with no gene match: 20. Germline CDR1 reads MDHEN; CDR2 reads SYDVKM. The CDR3 length is 18 residues. CDR3: CASSPTGVGLSFGTEAFF. Here the CDR3 DNA reads TGTGCCAGCAGCCCAACAGGGGTTGGATTGTCTTTCGGCACTGAAGCTTTCTTT.

The table lists this clonotype with many counts. This chain links TRBV10-3 with TRBJ1-2, with a weak D call TRBD1 (5 bases). The germline V gene has CDR1 ENHRY and CDR2 SYGVKD. This CDR3 has 16 amino acids. Trimming shortened V by 0 bases and J by 5 bases, and 16 bases separated the two germline ends. The CDR3 region is CAISESPQGAGYGYTF. The CDR3, as DNA: TGTGCCATCAGTGAGTCGCCCCAGGGCGCGGGGTATGGCTACACCTTC.

In this sample, this clonotype turned up many times. The V gene is TRBV18, the J gene TRBJ1-4; no clear D. V shed 3 bases and J shed 7 bases, with 15 bases lying between them. The CDR3 spans 15 residues. From germline, CDR1 is KGHSH and CDR2 LQKENI. CDR3 protein: CASSPSAAGGEKLFF. CDR3 DNA: TGTGCCAGCTCACCCTCGGCAGCCGGCGGTGAAAAACTGTTTTTT.

This clonotype was counted ten times or more. The genes are TRBV7-2 and TRBJ2-1; maybe TRBD1 (6 bases). The CDR3 consists of 13 residues. CDR1 is SGHTA and CDR2 is FQGNSA in the germline V gene. V gave up 5 bases and J gave up 10 bases, with 15 bases separating them. CDR3 in amino acids: CASSPMGAREQFF. The CDR3 DNA reads TGTGCCAGCAGCCCAATGGGGGCGAGGGAGCAGTTCTTC.

This chain connects TRBV27 to TRBJ2-2; 9 bases map to TRBD1. Trimming removed 5 bases from V and 5 bases from J; junction bases left unmatched: 9. CDR1 and CDR2 from the germline V gene are MNHEY and SMNVEV (reference sequence). CDR3 length equals 16 residues. CDR3 in amino acids: CASSADRQGVTGELFF. In DNA form, the CDR3 reads TGTGCCAGCAGTGCCGATAGACAGGGGGTGACCGGGGAGCTGTTTTTT.

This clonotype was recorded a few times. This chain joins TRBV18 and TRBJ2-7, with TRBD1 as a possible D gene (7 bases). This CDR3 comprises 14 residues. The V gene's germline CDR1 is KGHSH and CDR2 LQKENI. V lost 3 bases and J lost 0, with 9 bases in between. CDR3 nucleotides: TGTGCCAGCTCACCGCAGGGGGGCTCCTACGAGCAGTACTTC. Translating gives CASSPQGGSYEQYF.

This clonotype was recorded at least ten times. This chain links TRBV11-2 with TRBJ2-7, with 12 bases aligning to TRBD2. J was trimmed by 6 bases and V by 5 bases; bases with no gene match: 5. CDR3 length equals 14 residues. The germline V gene encodes CDR1 SGHAT and CDR2 FQNNGV. CDR3 bases: TGTGCCAGCAGCCCTAGCGGGGGGGCCGGCGAGCAGTACTTC. Its translation is CASSPSGGAGEQYF.

This clonotype has just a few counts. This chain joins TRBV5-1 and TRBJ2-2; TRBD1 is a possible D gene (5 bases). V gave up 6 bases and J gave up 1 base, with 25 bases separating them. The CDR3 contains 19 residues. Per germline, CDR1 SGHRS and CDR2 YFSETQ. CDR3 in amino acids: CASIPRWQGQLLNTGELFF. Written as DNA, the CDR3 is TGCGCCAGCATCCCCCGTTGGCAGGGCCAACTACTGAACACCGGGGAGCTGTTTTTT.

This clonotype was seen many times. The chain recombines TRBV5-1 with TRBJ2-1; D is unclear. CDR3 size: 14 residues. Germline loops: CDR1 SGHRS, CDR2 YFSETQ. Between the trimmed V and J ends, which lost 0 bases and 8 bases, there was a span of 12 bases. The CDR3 DNA follows: TGCGCCAGCAGCTTGGAGTCAAAAGCAGATGAGCAGTTCTTC. Translated: CASSLESKADEQFF.